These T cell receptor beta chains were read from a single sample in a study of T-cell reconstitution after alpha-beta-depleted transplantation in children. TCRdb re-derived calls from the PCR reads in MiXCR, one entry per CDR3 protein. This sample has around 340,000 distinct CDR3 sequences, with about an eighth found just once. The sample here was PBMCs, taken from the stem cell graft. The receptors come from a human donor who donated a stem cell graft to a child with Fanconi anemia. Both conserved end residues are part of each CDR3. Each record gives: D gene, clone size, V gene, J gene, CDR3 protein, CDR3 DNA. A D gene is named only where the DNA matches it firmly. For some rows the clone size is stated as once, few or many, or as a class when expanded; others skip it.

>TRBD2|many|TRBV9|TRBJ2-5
CASSRSGGGKETQYF
TGTGCCAGCAGCAGAAGCGGGGGGGGGAAAGAGACCCAGTACTTC
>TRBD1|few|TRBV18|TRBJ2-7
CASSPLQGAGNEQYF
TGTGCCAGCTCACCTCTACAGGGGGCGGGGAACGAGCAGTACTTC
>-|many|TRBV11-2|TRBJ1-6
CASSFQGGDSPLHF
TGTGCCAGCAGTTTTCAGGGAGGCGATTCACCCCTCCACTTT
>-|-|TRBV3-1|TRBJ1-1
CASSHLWGANTEAFF
TGTGCCAGCAGCCATTTGTGGGGCGCGAACACTGAAGCTTTCTTT
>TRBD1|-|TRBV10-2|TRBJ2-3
CASSDRDRVTDTQYF
TGCGCCAGCAGTGATAGGGACAGGGTAACAGATACGCAGTATTTT
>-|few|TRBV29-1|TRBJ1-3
CSVDEGGGNTIYF
TGCAGCGTTGATGAGGGGGGTGGAAACACCATATATTTT
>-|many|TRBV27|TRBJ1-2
CASSLYYLSYGYTF
TGTGCCAGCAGTTTATATTATCTATCCTATGGCTACACCTTC
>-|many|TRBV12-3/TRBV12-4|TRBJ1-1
CASSYRNRASTEAFF
TGTGCCAGCAGTTACCGGAATCGGGCGAGCACTGAAGCTTTCTTT
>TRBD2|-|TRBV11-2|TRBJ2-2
CASSLERLAGGRITGELFF
TGTGCCAGCAGCTTAGAAAGGCTAGCGGGGGGGCGTATCACCGGGGAGCTGTTTTTT
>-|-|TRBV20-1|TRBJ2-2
CSARAGITGELFF
TGCAGTGCTAGAGCCGGGATCACCGGGGAGCTGTTTTTT
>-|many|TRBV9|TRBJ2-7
CASSVGADSPSYEQYF
TGTGCCAGCAGCGTAGGGGCGGATTCCCCCTCCTACGAGCAGTACTTC
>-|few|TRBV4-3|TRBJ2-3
CASSQQAGPDTQYF
TGCGCCAGCAGCCAACAAGCAGGGCCGGATACGCAGTATTTT
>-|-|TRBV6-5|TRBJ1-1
CASSYSGAPMNTEAFF
TGTGCCAGCAGTTATTCCGGGGCCCCAATGAACACTGAAGCTTTCTTT
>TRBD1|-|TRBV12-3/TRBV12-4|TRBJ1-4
CASSLPGTGYEKLFF
TGTGCCAGCAGTCTCCCAGGGACAGGGTATGAAAAACTGTTTTTT
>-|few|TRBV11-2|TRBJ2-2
CASSLRSGVGELFF
TGTGCCAGCAGCTTGCGTTCAGGGGTCGGGGAGCTGTTTTTT
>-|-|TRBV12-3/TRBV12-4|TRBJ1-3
CASTSGLAGNTIYF
TGTGCCAGCACTTCAGGGTTGGCTGGAAACACCATATATTTT
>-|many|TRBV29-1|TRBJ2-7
CSPPRREQYF
TGCAGCCCCCCTCGCCGGGAGCAGTACTTC
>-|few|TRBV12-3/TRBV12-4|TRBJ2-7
CASSRTSLYEQYF
TGTGCCAGCAGTCGGACCTCACTTTACGAGCAGTACTTC
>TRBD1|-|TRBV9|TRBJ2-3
CASSARDRGPWDTQYF
TGTGCCAGCAGCGCCCGGGACAGGGGGCCTTGGGATACGCAGTATTTT
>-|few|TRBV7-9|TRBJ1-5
CASSFVGFHQPQHF
TGTGCCAGCAGCTTTGTTGGATTCCATCAGCCCCAGCATTTT
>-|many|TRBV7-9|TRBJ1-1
CASSFTTGISSRMNTEAFF
TGTGCCAGCAGCTTCACTACAGGAATATCGTCCAGAATGAACACTGAAGCTTTCTTT
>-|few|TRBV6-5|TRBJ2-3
CASSFSRDSTDTQYF
TGTGCCAGCAGTTTTTCGAGGGACAGCACAGATACGCAGTATTTT
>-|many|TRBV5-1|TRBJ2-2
CASSLLENTGELFF
TGCGCCAGCAGCTTGTTGGAGAACACCGGGGAGCTGTTTTTT
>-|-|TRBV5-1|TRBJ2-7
CASSLPGNEQYF
TGCGCCAGCAGCTTACCCGGTAACGAGCAGTACTTC
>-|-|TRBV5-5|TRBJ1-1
CASSRTVLMNTEAFF
TGTGCCAGCAGCCGGACAGTTCTAATGAACACTGAAGCTTTCTTT
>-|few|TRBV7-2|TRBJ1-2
CASSLARKDYGYTF
TGTGCCAGCAGCTTAGCGAGAAAGGACTATGGCTACACCTTC
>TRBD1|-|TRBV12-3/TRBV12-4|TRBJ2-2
CASSPSARDSHTGELFF
TGTGCCAGCAGTCCAAGTGCCCGGGACAGTCACACCGGGGAGCTGTTTTTT
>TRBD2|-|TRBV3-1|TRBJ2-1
CASSQGTSIGNEQFF
TGTGCCAGCAGCCAAGGGACTAGCATAGGCAATGAGCAGTTCTTC
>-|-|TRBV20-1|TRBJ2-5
CSARGLGQETQYF
TGCAGTGCTAGAGGTCTGGGACAAGAGACCCAGTACTTC
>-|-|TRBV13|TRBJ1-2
CASDTGAGDGYTF
TGTGCCAGCGACACGGGGGCCGGTGATGGCTACACCTTC
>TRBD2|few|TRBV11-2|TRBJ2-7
CASSLTGSGVEQYF
TGTGCCAGCAGCTTGACGGGGAGCGGGGTCGAGCAGTACTTC
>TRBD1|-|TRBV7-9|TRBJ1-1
CASSEGTGVNTEAFF
TGTGCCAGCAGCGAAGGGACAGGGGTGAACACTGAAGCTTTCTTT
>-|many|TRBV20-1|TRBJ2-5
CSAGARGQETQYF
TGCAGTGCGGGGGCCAGGGGACAAGAGACCCAGTACTTC
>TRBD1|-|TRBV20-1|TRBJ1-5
CSARQGRGNQPQHF
TGCAGTGCTCGACAGGGTAGGGGCAATCAGCCCCAGCATTTT
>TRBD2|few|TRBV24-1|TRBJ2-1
CATSERAGGNNEQFF
TGTGCCACCAGTGAACGAGCGGGGGGGAACAATGAGCAGTTCTTC
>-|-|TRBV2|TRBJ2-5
CTSSEGASWQTQYF
TGTACCAGCAGTGAAGGGGCTAGCTGGCAGACCCAGTACTTC
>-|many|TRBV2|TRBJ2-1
CASSPRTVGNEQFF
TGTGCCAGCAGCCCCCGGACAGTAGGCAATGAGCAGTTCTTC
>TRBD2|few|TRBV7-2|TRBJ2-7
CASSLGLVNYEQYF
TGTGCCAGCAGCCTCGGACTAGTGAACTACGAGCAGTACTTC
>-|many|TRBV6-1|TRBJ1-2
CASRLSGVYGYTF
TGTGCCAGCAGGCTCAGTGGGGTCTATGGCTACACCTTC
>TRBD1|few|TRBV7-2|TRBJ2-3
CASSERTGLNTQYF
TGTGCCAGCAGCGAAAGGACAGGGCTAAATACGCAGTATTTT
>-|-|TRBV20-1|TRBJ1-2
CSARDPRTALYGYTF
TGCAGTGCTAGAGATCCAAGAACGGCTCTCTATGGCTACACCTTC
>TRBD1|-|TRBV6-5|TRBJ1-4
CASSYSGGTGLEKLFF
TGTGCCAGCAGTTACTCAGGCGGGACAGGGTTGGAAAAACTGTTTTTT
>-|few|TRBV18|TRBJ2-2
CASSPSRTVNTGELFF
TGTGCCAGCTCACCTAGCAGGACGGTGAACACCGGGGAGCTGTTTTTT
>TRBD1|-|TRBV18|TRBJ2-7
CASSPGDRGYAEQYF
TGTGCCAGCTCACCGGGGGACAGGGGGTATGCTGAGCAGTACTTC
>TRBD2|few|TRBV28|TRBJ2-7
CASGPGLEYEQYF
TGTGCCAGCGGTCCGGGACTAGAGTACGAGCAGTACTTC
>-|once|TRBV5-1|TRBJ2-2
CASSLVKAENTGELFF
TGCGCCAGCAGCTTGGTAAAGGCGGAGAACACCGGGGAGCTGTTTTTT
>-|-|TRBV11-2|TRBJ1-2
CASSSRTNYGYTF
TGTGCCAGCAGCTCCCGGACGAACTATGGCTACACCTTC
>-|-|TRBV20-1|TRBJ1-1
CSARVGTVLTEAFF
TGCAGTGCTAGAGTAGGGACCGTACTTACTGAAGCTTTCTTT
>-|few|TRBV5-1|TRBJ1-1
CASSPEGYTEAFF
TGCGCCAGCAGCCCAGAAGGCTACACTGAAGCTTTCTTT
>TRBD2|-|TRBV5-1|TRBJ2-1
CASSLELAGGRYNEQFF
TGCGCCAGCAGCTTGGAGCTAGCGGGGGGGAGATACAATGAGCAGTTCTTC
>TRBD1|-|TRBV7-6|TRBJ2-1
CASSVTGASEQFF
TGTGCCAGCAGCGTAACAGGGGCATCTGAGCAGTTCTTC
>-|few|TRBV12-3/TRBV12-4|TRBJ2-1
CASGRTDNEQFF
TGTGCCAGCGGGCGGACTGACAATGAGCAGTTCTTC
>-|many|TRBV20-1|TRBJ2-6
CSAQAPGANVLTF
TGCAGTGCTCAGGCTCCTGGGGCCAACGTCCTGACTTTC
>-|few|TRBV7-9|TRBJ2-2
CATTGLANTGELFF
TGTGCCACCACTGGACTCGCGAACACCGGGGAGCTGTTTTTT
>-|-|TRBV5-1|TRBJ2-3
CASSLEAITQYF
TGCGCCAGCAGCTTGGAGGCGATAACGCAGTATTTT
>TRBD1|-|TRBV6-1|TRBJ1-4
CASSQKDRVSEKLFF
TGTGCCAGCAGTCAAAAGGACAGGGTTAGTGAAAAACTGTTTTTT
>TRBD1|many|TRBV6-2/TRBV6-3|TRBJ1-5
CASRGQGQPQHF
TGTGCCAGCAGAGGACAGGGGCAGCCCCAGCATTTT
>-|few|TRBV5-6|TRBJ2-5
CASSSTGVYQETQYF
TGTGCCAGCAGCTCAACAGGAGTGTACCAAGAGACCCAGTACTTC
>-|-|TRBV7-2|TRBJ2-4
CASSLYGPGNIQYF
TGTGCCAGCAGCTTATACGGGCCCGGGAACATTCAGTACTTC
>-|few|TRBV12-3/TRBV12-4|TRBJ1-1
CASTNPLGEAFF
TGTGCCAGCACCAACCCCTTGGGTGAAGCTTTCTTT